Shown below are 18 T cell receptor beta chains from a single sample sequenced in a study of T cell responses to AZD1222 COVID-19 vaccine. The method was immunoSEQ multiplex PCR; TCRdb's version includes in-frame clones alone and lacks a portion of them. The profile shows 95,000 to 130,000 clones, roughly 92% of them singletons. The sequencing here drew on peripheral blood, taken 28 days after the second AZD1222 dose. The receptors come from an adult who received the AZD1222 COVID-19 vaccine.

This clone was picked up one time. CDR3: CASSLEAGTSGTYEQYF. DNA of the CDR3: TGTGCCAGCAGCTTAGAGGCGGGAACTAGCGGTACCTACGAGCAGTACTTC. V and J are TRBV7-9 and TRBJ2-7; TRBD2 aligns across 8 bases. V shed 1 base and J 2 bases; nucleotides not matched to a gene: 10. The CDR3 extends over 17 amino acids. CDR1 is SEHNR, CDR2 FQNEAQ, per germline (reference sequence). Using reference TRBV7-9 and TRBJ2-7 for the parts outside the CDR3, the full variable domain is DTGVSQNPRHKITKRGQNVTFRCDPISEHNRLYWYRQTLGQGPEFLTYFQNEAQLEKSRLLSDRFSAERPKGSFSTLEIQRTEQGDSAMYLCASSLEAGTSGTYEQYFGPGTRLTVT.

This chain joins TRBV6-1 and TRBJ2-2; 8 nucleotides line up with TRBD2. Germline V gene lookup returns CDR1 MNHNS and CDR2 SASEGT. This CDR3 is built from 17 residues. J gave up 6 bases and V 3 bases, and 12 bases lay outside the gene matches. CDR3 in amino acids: CASSDLRGGRRAGELFF. The CDR3 DNA reads TGTGCCAGCAGTGATTTAAGGGGCGGGAGGCGGGCCGGGGAGCTGTTTTTT.

This clone was seen only once. The J gene is TRBJ1-5, the V gene TRBV4-1; D call uncertain. The germline V and J ends were trimmed by 0 bases and 2 bases, with 8 bases remaining between them. The CDR3 length is 15 residues. Per the germline V gene, CDR1 is MGHRA and CDR2 is YSYEKL. As DNA, the CDR3 is TGCGCCAGCAGCCAAGATTACGCAGGCAATCAGCCCCAGCATTTT. Translating gives CASSQDYAGNQPQHF.

The chain joins TRBV18 to TRBJ2-5, with 12 bases that match TRBD1. V gave up 3 bases and J gave up 4 bases; unmatched junction bases: 9. The CDR3 is 17 amino acids. From germline, CDR1 is KGHSH and CDR2 LQKENI. CDR3 sequence: CASSPPGTGGEGETQYF. DNA for the CDR3: TGTGCCAGCTCACCGCCCGGGACAGGGGGCGAGGGAGAGACCCAGTACTTC.

The chain couples TRBV10-1 to TRBJ2-7; unclear D gene. Germline lookup yields CDR1 WNHNN and CDR2 SYGVQD (reference sequence). Trimming removed 4 bases from V and 0 bases from J, with 10 bases in between. This CDR3 spans 14 amino acids. CDR3 DNA sequence: TGCGCCAGCAGTGGCCAAGGTGGCTCCTACGAGCAGTACTTC. Its translation is CASSGQGGSYEQYF.

The V call is TRBV15, the J call TRBJ2-1; D is undetermined. Trimming pared 1 base from V and 7 bases from J, leaving 11 bases between. Germline CDR1 LNHNV, CDR2 YYDKDF (reference sequence). CDR3 length equals 14 residues. CDR3 amino acids: CATSRGLEGNEQFF. Written as DNA, the CDR3 is TGTGCCACCAGCAGAGGCCTCGAAGGGAATGAGCAGTTCTTC.

This clone was counted between two and nine times. The chain couples TRBV28 to TRBJ2-7, with 7 bases aligning to TRBD1. The germline V gene encodes CDR1 MDHEN and CDR2 SYDVKM. The V gene end was trimmed by 4 bases and the J gene end by 5 bases; junction bases not matched to a gene: 5. The CDR3 extends over 13 amino acids. CDR3 DNA: TGTGCCAGCAGTTCCAGGGGGTCCCACGAGCAGTACTTC. Amino acids: CASSSRGSHEQYF.

V gene TRBV28 combines with J gene TRBJ2-7; 9 bases are shared with TRBD2. Trimming took 6 bases from V and 3 from J; bases not matched to a gene: 15. Germline CDR1 and CDR2: MDHEN and SYDVKM. The CDR3 is 17 residues long. The DNA for the CDR3 is TGTGCCAGCAGCCTACGGTTAGGGGCGGGAGGGAACTACGAGCAGTACTTC. This gives the protein CASSLRLGAGGNYEQYF.

This clone was seen once. The genes are TRBV4-1 and TRBJ2-7; D is undetermined. Germline CDR1 and CDR2: MGHRA and YSYEKL. V was shortened by 2 bases and J by 0 bases, with 14 bases between the two germline ends. The CDR3 totals 16 residues. The CDR3 coding sequence is TGCGCCAGCAGCCAACCGTTGCGGCCGAGCTCCTACGAGCAGTACTTC. Protein sequence: CASSQPLRPSSYEQYF.

This clone was counted between two and nine times. The V gene is TRBV11-2, the J gene TRBJ2-7; 9 bases agree with TRBD1. This CDR3 has 14 amino acids. V shed 6 bases and J 7 bases; nucleotides not matched to a gene: 10. Germline values: CDR1 SGHAT, CDR2 FQNNGV. CDR3 sequence: CASRTGQGSWEQYF. CDR3 in DNA: TGTGCCAGCAGAACGGGACAGGGATCATGGGAGCAGTACTTC.

The rearrangement uses TRBV19 and TRBJ2-3, with TRBD2 identical over 8 bases. CDR1 and CDR2 (germline): LNHDA, SQIVND (reference sequence). V was pared by 3 bases and J by 6 bases, with 8 bases of the junction left unmatched. The CDR3 totals 15 residues. The CDR3 DNA reads TGTGCCAGTAGTATTTTGGGACTAGAGGAGGATACGCAGTATTTT. Its protein is CASSILGLEEDTQYF.

The CDR3 sequence is CASRPGGNTGELFF. The CDR3 DNA is TGTGCCAGCAGGCCGGGGGGGAACACCGGGGAGCTGTTTTTT. This chain connects TRBV28 to TRBJ2-2, with TRBD2 identical over 7 bases. Unmatched junction bases numbered 2, after V lost 6 bases and J lost 1 base. Germline CDR1 and CDR2: MDHEN and SYDVKM. This CDR3 has 14 residues.

CDR3 protein: CASSFIALGQAGGYTF. The CDR3 bases are TGTGCCAGCAGTTTTATTGCCCTGGGACAGGCGGGTGGCTACACCTTC. V gene TRBV28 combines with J gene TRBJ1-2; 8 bases are a match to TRBD1. The trim removed 3 bases at V and 7 bases at J, leaving 13 bases unmatched. The CDR3 covers 16 residues. Per germline, CDR1 MDHEN and CDR2 SYDVKM.

The chain employs TRBV25-1 and TRBJ1-4, with D possibly matching TRBD1 (6 bases). Trimming took off 1 base at V and 8 bases at J, with 17 bases between the two ends. The CDR3 sequence is 16 residues long. Germline V lookup: CDR1 MGHDK, CDR2 SYGVNS. Written as DNA, the CDR3 is TGTGCCAGCAGTGAATTCAGCGGGGGCGGCAACGAAAAACTGTTTTTT. Translated, it gives CASSEFSGGGNEKLFF.

The V and J genes are TRBV3-1 (or the pseudogene TRBV3-2) and TRBJ1-4, with a possible D match to TRBD1 (5 bases). The germline V gene has CDR1 LGHDT and CDR2 YNNKEL (reference sequence). Trimming left V 3 bases short and J 7 bases short, with 15 bases between. The CDR3 runs to 15 residues. The CDR3 is CASSHQGWRGEKLFF. The DNA for the CDR3 is TGTGCCAGCAGCCACCAGGGTTGGAGGGGTGAAAAACTGTTTTTT.

V is TRBV6-5 and J is TRBJ1-2; 7 positions agree with TRBD1. This CDR3 region has 15 residues. Germline CDR1 is MNHEY and CDR2 is SVGAGI. Trimming removed 6 bases from V and 5 bases from J; junction bases left unmatched: 12. This chain's CDR3 is CASRPPTAGGYGYTF. CDR3 nucleotide sequence: TGTGCCAGCAGGCCGCCCACAGCAGGGGGTTATGGCTACACCTTC.

This sequence joins TRBV10-3 and TRBJ2-2; 7 bases align to TRBD1. The germline gives CDR1 ENHRY, CDR2 SYGVKD. Germline trimming cut 4 bases from V and 4 bases from J; bases unmatched to any gene: 3. The CDR3 has 14 amino acids. The CDR3 DNA reads TGTGCCATCAGTGGAGCAGGGGGCACCGGGGAGCTGTTTTTT. Its translation: CAISGAGGTGELFF.

As DNA, the CDR3 is TGTGCCAGCAGCCCGAATCGACTAGCGCTCTACAATGAGCAGTTCTTC. Residues: CASSPNRLALYNEQFF. The chain is built from TRBV4-2 and TRBJ2-1; 8 bases are a match to TRBD2. From germline, CDR1 is LGHNA and CDR2 YNFKEQ. Trimming removed 4 bases from V and 3 bases from J; junction bases left unmatched: 8. The length of the CDR3 is 16 residues.